Below, 23 T cell receptor beta chains from the same sample are listed, as sequenced in a study of blood T cell repertoires in COVID-19. Assay: immunoSEQ multiplex PCR; the TCRdb copy retains only in-frame clones and omits some. There are 250,000 to 350,000 clones in the sample; 88% occur only once, and 11% lies in the top ten. Sample: peripheral blood. The receptors shown here come from a woman in her 30s with COVID-19, enrolled during active disease.

The chain uses TRBV3-1 (or the pseudogene TRBV3-2) and TRBJ1-2, with D maybe TRBD1 (5 bases). Germline lookup yields CDR1 LGHDT and CDR2 YNNKEL (reference sequence). The V and J ends lost 0 bases and 4 bases respectively, with 9 bases between them. The CDR3 consists of 14 residues. CDR3 bases: TGTGCCAGCAGCCAAGATAGGCAGGGCTATGGCTACACCTTC. It yields the protein CASSQDRQGYGYTF.

The rearrangement uses TRBV7-2 and TRBJ1-1; D is perhaps TRBD1 (6 bases). Germline V gives CDR1 SGHTA, CDR2 FQGNSA. CDR3 length: 13 residues. Between the trimmed V and J ends, which lost 0 bases and 10 bases, there was a span of 12 bases. This CDR3 is CASSLAVRGAAFF. The CDR3 DNA reads TGTGCCAGCAGCTTAGCTGTCAGGGGTGCAGCTTTCTTT.

This clone was counted between two and nine times. The V and J genes are TRBV7-9 and TRBJ1-1; weak D call: TRBD1 (5 bases). From germline, CDR1 is SEHNR and CDR2 FQNEAQ (reference sequence). The CDR3 runs to 14 residues. V was clipped by 6 bases and J by 0 bases, with 11 bases between them. The CDR3, as DNA: TGTGCCAGCAGTTACGGACAACTGAACACTGAAGCTTTCTTT. This sequence encodes CASSYGQLNTEAFF.

This clone was found a few times. CDR3 coding DNA: TGTGCCAGCAGCTTAGGCGGCGGGAGGTTTGATGAGCAGTTCTTC. Translating gives CASSLGGGRFDEQFF. This chain connects TRBV7-2 to TRBJ2-1, with 8 bases matching TRBD2. CDR3 length: 15 amino acids. Germline lookup yields CDR1 SGHTA and CDR2 FQGNSA. Losses at the gene ends were 1 base for V and 8 bases for J; bases not matched to a gene: 7.

V usage is TRBV9 and J usage is TRBJ1-6, with 7 bases fitting TRBD1. The CDR3 totals 15 residues. Per germline, CDR1 SGDLS and CDR2 YYNGEE. V shed 3 bases, J shed 3 bases, and the junction held 3 bases outside the gene matches. CDR3: CASSAGQFYNSPLHF. The CDR3 DNA reads TGTGCCAGCAGCGCGGGACAGTTCTATAATTCACCCCTCCACTTT.

The J gene is TRBJ2-7, the V gene TRBV7-2; 7 bases fit TRBD2. Germline CDR1 reads SGHTA; CDR2 reads FQGNSA. The junction had 11 bases not matched to a gene; V was cut back by 4 bases and J by 5 bases. The CDR3 covers 15 residues. The DNA for the CDR3 is TGTGCCAGCAGCTCGTACGGACTAGGGGTCGACGAGCAGTACTTC. This translates into CASSSYGLGVDEQYF.

This clone was counted a few times. V is TRBV5-1 and J is TRBJ1-2, with no clear D. CDR1 and CDR2 from the germline V gene are SGHRS and YFSETQ. V was cut by 4 bases and J by 4 bases, with 17 bases left in between. The CDR3 extends over 15 amino acids. The CDR3 region is CASSNRRVLGYGYTF. CDR3 in DNA: TGCGCCAGCAGCAATCGACGGGTCTTGGGCTATGGCTACACCTTC. The full variable domain, rest sourced from reference TRBV5-1 and TRBJ1-2, is KAGVTQTPRYLIKTRGQQVTLSCSPISGHRSVSWYQQTPGQGLQFLFEYFSETQRNKGNFPGRFSGRQFSNSRSEMNVSTLELGDSALYLCASSNRRVLGYGYTFGSGTRLTVV.

This clone was observed a handful of times. This chain connects TRBV28 to TRBJ1-4; D unresolved. Trimming removed 5 bases at V and 0 bases at J, with 10 bases between. The CDR3 has 15 amino acids. Germline loops: CDR1 MDHEN, CDR2 SYDVKM. CDR3 sequence (DNA): TGTGCCAGCAGTAGACCCAGCGCAACTAATGAAAAACTGTTTTTT. Protein product: CASSRPSATNEKLFF.

Here the CDR3 reads CASSLGGTRATNEQYF. The CDR3 DNA reads TGTGCCAGCAGCCTAGGCGGCACGCGAGCGACTAACGAGCAGTACTTC. J is TRBJ2-7 and V is TRBV7-9, with a weak D call TRBD2 (5 bases). Germline CDR1 and CDR2: SEHNR and FQNEAQ (reference sequence). The CDR3 loop spans 16 amino acids. V was clipped by 5 bases and J by 5 bases, with 22 bases between them.

The chain uses TRBV7-8 and TRBJ2-7; a weak D match, TRBD2 (6 bases). The germline V gene encodes CDR1 SGHVS and CDR2 FQNEAQ. V dropped 4 bases and J dropped 0 bases, with 10 bases sitting between them. The CDR3 has 14 amino acids. CDR3 residues: CASSYSGYSYEQYF. In nucleotides, the CDR3 is TGTGCCAGCAGCTATAGCGGATACTCCTACGAGCAGTACTTC.

The chain has TRBV6-6 and TRBJ1-5; TRBD1 might be the D (5 bases). CDR3 size: 17 residues. Trimming took off 5 bases at V and 0 bases at J, with 17 bases between the two ends. In germline, CDR1 is MNHNY, CDR2 SVGAGI (reference sequence). CDR3 sequence: CASSPRWMTVSNQPQHF. The CDR3 DNA follows: TGTGCCAGCAGTCCCCGTTGGATGACAGTTAGCAATCAGCCCCAGCATTTT.

This chain joins TRBV7-8 and TRBJ1-1, with a tentative D call TRBD1 (5 bases). Germline lookup yields CDR1 SGHVS and CDR2 FQNEAQ. CDR3 length equals 14 residues. With 2 bases removed from V and 0 bases from J, the gap between germline ends came to 7 bases. Here the CDR3 reads CASSLQGMNTEAFF. DNA for the CDR3: TGTGCCAGCAGCTTACAGGGAATGAACACTGAAGCTTTCTTT.

The V and J genes are TRBV7-3 and TRBJ2-3; 10 bases line up with TRBD2. J was trimmed by 2 bases and V by 3 bases; bases with no gene match: 2. The V gene's germline CDR1 is SGHTA and CDR2 FQGTGA. The CDR3 is made up of 15 amino acids. The CDR3 is CASSFGTSATDTQYF. The DNA for the CDR3 is TGTGCCAGCAGCTTCGGGACTAGCGCCACAGATACGCAGTATTTT. The full variable domain, completed using reference TRBV7-3 and TRBJ2-3, is GAGVSQTPSNKVTEKGKYVELRCDPISGHTALYWYRQSLGQGPEFLIYFQGTGAADDSGLPNDRFFAVRPEGSVSTLKIQRTERGDSAVYLCASSFGTSATDTQYFGPGTRLTVL.

This chain uses TRBV7-6 with TRBJ2-1; TRBD2 matches at 11 bases. The V and J ends lost 5 bases and 5 bases, in that order; junction bases with no gene match: 11. Per the germline V gene, CDR1 is SGHVS and CDR2 is FNYEAQ. CDR3 length: 17 amino acids. The CDR3 loop reads CASSLPGSGRVNNEQFF. The CDR3 nucleotides are TGTGCCAGCAGCCTACCCGGTAGCGGGAGGGTGAACAATGAGCAGTTCTTC.

The chain uses TRBV10-3 and TRBJ2-7; 11 nucleotides agree with TRBD1. The CDR3 loop spans 15 amino acids. Germline V gives CDR1 ENHRY, CDR2 SYGVKD. J lost 5 bases, V lost 4 bases, and 7 bases had no gene match. The CDR3 spells CAISVRGQGADEQYF. The CDR3 nucleotides are TGTGCCATCAGTGTTAGAGGACAGGGGGCGGACGAGCAGTACTTC.

The chain recombines TRBV5-1 with TRBJ1-3; D uncertain. Trimming took 1 base from V and 0 from J, leaving 11 bases between them. Germline V gene sequence: CDR1 SGHRS, CDR2 YFSETQ. The CDR3 sequence is 16 residues long. The DNA for the CDR3 is TGCGCCAGCAGCTTGTCCGGGTACCGCTCTGGAAACACCATATATTTT. It encodes CASSLSGYRSGNTIYF.

This clone was detected only once. V usage is TRBV28 and J usage is TRBJ2-7; 11 nucleotides align to TRBD2. The V gene end was trimmed by 2 bases and the J gene end by 3 bases; junction bases not matched to a gene: 3. Germline V gene lookup returns CDR1 MDHEN and CDR2 SYDVKM. The CDR3 length is 15 residues. The CDR3 region is CASSLPTSGSYEQYF. In nucleotides, the CDR3 is TGTGCCAGCAGTTTACCCACTAGCGGGAGCTACGAGCAGTACTTC. Filled out from reference TRBV28 and TRBJ2-7, the complete variable domain reads DVKVTQSSRYLVKRTGEKVFLECVQDMDHENMFWYRQDPGLGLRLIYFSYDVKMKEKGDIPEGYSVSREKKERFSLILESASTNQTSMYLCASSLPTSGSYEQYFGPGTRLTVT.

The rearrangement uses TRBV10-2 and TRBJ1-1; 8 nucleotides agree with TRBD1. The V gene's germline CDR1 is WSHSY and CDR2 SAAADI. CDR3 size: 14 residues. Trimming removed 6 bases from V and 4 bases from J; junction bases left unmatched: 7. CDR3 nucleotides: TGCGCCAGCAGAATACAGGGGGGGAGCACTGAAGCTTTCTTT. Residues: CASRIQGGSTEAFF.

V gene TRBV10-2 combines with J gene TRBJ1-6; 7 nucleotides match TRBD1. Trimming cost V 0 bases and J 7 bases; bases outside gene matches: 3. CDR3 length equals 15 residues. Germline V gives CDR1 WSHSY, CDR2 SAAADI. The CDR3 here is CASSESGTENSPLHF. The CDR3 DNA sequence: TGCGCCAGCAGTGAGTCGGGGACAGAGAATTCACCCCTCCACTTT.

This clone was counted only a few times. V usage is TRBV27 and J usage is TRBJ2-7, with 11 nucleotides matching TRBD2. CDR3 length: 17 amino acids. V was pared by 4 bases and J by 0 bases, with 8 bases of the junction left unmatched. The germline V gene has CDR1 MNHEY and CDR2 SMNVEV (reference sequence). In nucleotides, the CDR3 is TGTGCCAGCAGTTCCTCGACTAGCGGGGCCAGCTCCTACGAGCAGTACTTC. Protein sequence: CASSSSTSGASSYEQYF.

V usage is TRBV6-1 and J usage is TRBJ1-6; D call uncertain. The length of the CDR3 is 17 residues. Germline lookup yields CDR1 MNHNS and CDR2 SASEGT. The V end was cut by 1 base, the J end by 9 bases, with 19 bases between. CDR3 region: CASSEVGWYHAVSPLHF. The DNA for the CDR3 is TGTGCCAGCAGTGAAGTGGGTTGGTATCACGCGGTTTCACCCCTCCACTTT.

This chain connects TRBV7-9 to TRBJ2-5, with 10 bases fitting TRBD2. Germline CDR1 SEHNR, CDR2 FQNEAQ (reference sequence). The ends lost 4 bases at V and 4 bases at J; junction bases unmatched: 6. The CDR3 has 15 amino acids. CDR3 sequence (DNA): TGTGCCAGCAGCTGGGGGCTAGCGGGAGCAGAGACCCAGTACTTC. Encoded protein: CASSWGLAGAETQYF.

This CDR3 reads CASGQGANTGELFF. For the CDR3, the DNA is TGTGCCTCCGGTCAGGGGGCTAACACCGGGGAGCTGTTTTTT. The rearrangement links TRBV30 to TRBJ2-2; 8 bases fit TRBD1. After removal of 7 bases from V and 2 bases from J, the junction contained 6 bases not matched to a gene. CDR1 GTSNPN and CDR2 SVGIG come from the germline V gene (reference sequence). The CDR3 sequence is 14 residues long.